What follows describes a single T cell receptor beta chain. There is no known antigen for this receptor. Mismatch with germline at one junction end may stem from a read error. Library construction relied on the immunoSEQ multiplex PCR assay. The table was pulled from immuneACCESS by TCRdb, which kept in-frame rearrangements only. Such tables lose some clones; where checked, under half of the loss comes from unresolved V genes, and the rest has no known cause. The sample contains around 110,000 clones, about 88% of them found a single time. The ten largest account for approximately 2.3% of the sample. Reading the germline V gene (reference sequence) gives CDR1 LNHDA and CDR2 SQIVND. Taken from cysteine to phenylalanine, the CDR3 has 15 residues. Kept here is only the CDR3 DNA, which spans 45 bases and is read in frame from base 1. This sample is drawn from a study of control samples from healthy donors and cancer patients (dated by TCRdb to 2018 to 2021).

This TCR derives from a woman aged 70-85 years in good health. The chain employs TRBV19 and TRBJ1-4; the D segment cannot be called with confidence. Sequences were obtained from blood. The nucleotides read TGTGCCGGTAGTATAGTGGGAAAAGGGAACGAAAAACTGTTTTTT. Its product reads: CAGSIVGKGNEKLFF.